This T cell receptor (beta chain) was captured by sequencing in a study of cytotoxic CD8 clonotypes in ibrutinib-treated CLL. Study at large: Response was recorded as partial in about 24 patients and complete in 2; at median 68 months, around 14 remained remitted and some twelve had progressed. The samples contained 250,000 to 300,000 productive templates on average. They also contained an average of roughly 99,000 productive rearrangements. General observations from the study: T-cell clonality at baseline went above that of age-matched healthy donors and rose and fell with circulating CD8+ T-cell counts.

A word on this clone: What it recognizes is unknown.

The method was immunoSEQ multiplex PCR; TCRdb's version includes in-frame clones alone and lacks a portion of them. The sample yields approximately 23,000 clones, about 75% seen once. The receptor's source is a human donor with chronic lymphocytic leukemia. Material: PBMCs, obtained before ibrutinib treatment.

The CDR3 spells CASQPAGDYNEQFF. The CDR3 coding sequence is TGTGCCAGCCAACCAGCGGGAGACTACAATGAGCAGTTCTTC. The rearrangement uses TRBV7-2 and TRBJ2-1; TRBD2 matches 8 bases. Germline V CDR1 and CDR2: SGHTA, FQGNSA. This CDR3 region has 14 residues. V shed 8 bases and J 3 bases; nucleotides not matched to a gene: 6.